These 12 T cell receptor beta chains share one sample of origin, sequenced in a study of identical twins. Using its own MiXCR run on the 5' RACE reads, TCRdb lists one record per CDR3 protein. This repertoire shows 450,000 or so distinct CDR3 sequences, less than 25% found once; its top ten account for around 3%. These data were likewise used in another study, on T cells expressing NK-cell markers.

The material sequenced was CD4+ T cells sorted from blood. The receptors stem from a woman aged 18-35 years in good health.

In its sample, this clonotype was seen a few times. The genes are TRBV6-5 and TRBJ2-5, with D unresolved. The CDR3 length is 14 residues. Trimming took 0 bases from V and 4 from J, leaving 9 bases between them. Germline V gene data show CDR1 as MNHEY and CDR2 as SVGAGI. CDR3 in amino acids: CASSYSSRTETQYF. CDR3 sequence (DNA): TGTGCCAGCAGTTACTCGAGTCGGACAGAGACCCAGTACTTC.

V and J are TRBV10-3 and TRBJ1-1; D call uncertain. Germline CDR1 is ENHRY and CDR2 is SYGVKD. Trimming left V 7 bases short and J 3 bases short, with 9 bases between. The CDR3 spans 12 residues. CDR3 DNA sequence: TGTGCCATCATGGGTTTCCACACTGAAGCTTTCTTT. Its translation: CAIMGFHTEAFF.

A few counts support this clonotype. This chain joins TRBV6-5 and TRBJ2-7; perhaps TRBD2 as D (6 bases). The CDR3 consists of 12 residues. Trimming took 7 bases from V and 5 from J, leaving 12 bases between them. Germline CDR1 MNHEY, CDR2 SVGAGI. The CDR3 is CASKWGEDEQYF. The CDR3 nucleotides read TGTGCCAGCAAGTGGGGGGAAGACGAGCAGTACTTC.

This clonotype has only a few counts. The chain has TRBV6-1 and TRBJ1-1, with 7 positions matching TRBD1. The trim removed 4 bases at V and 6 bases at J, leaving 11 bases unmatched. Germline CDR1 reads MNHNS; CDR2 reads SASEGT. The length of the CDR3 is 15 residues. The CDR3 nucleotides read TGTGCCAGCAGTGCCGCGGGACAGCCGGAGGCTGAAGCTTTCTTT. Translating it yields CASSAAGQPEAEAFF.

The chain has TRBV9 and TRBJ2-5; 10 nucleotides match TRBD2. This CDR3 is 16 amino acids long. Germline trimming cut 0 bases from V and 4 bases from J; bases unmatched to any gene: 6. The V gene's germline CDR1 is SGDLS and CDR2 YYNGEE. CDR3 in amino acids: CASSVEAGGLGETQYF. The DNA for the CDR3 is TGTGCCAGCAGCGTAGAAGCGGGAGGGCTCGGAGAGACCCAGTACTTC.

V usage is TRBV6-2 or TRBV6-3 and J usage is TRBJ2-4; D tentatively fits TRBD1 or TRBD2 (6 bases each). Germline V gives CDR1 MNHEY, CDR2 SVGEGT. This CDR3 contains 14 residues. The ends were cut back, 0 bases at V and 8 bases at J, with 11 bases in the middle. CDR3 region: CASSYSQGGDIQYF. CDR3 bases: TGTGCCAGCAGTTACTCACAGGGCGGGGACATTCAGTACTTC.

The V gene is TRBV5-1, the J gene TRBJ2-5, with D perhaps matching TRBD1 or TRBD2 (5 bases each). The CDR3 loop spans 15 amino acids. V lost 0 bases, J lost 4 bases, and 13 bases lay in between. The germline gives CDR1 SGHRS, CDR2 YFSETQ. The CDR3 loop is CASSLEWGLRETQYF. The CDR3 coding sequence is TGCGCCAGCAGCTTGGAGTGGGGGTTGAGAGAGACCCAGTACTTC.

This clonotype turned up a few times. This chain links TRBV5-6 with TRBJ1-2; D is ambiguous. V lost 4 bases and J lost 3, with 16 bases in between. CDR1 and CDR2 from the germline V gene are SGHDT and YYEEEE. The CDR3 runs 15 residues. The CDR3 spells CASSGYFVPDYGYTF. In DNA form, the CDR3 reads TGTGCCAGCAGCGGATATTTTGTCCCCGACTATGGCTACACCTTC.

The CDR3 DNA follows: TGCAGTGCTAGAGGACTAGCGGGAGGGCACAATGAGCAGTTCTTC. It is translated as CSARGLAGGHNEQFF. V and J are TRBV20-1 and TRBJ2-1; TRBD2 matches at 14 bases. This CDR3 has 15 amino acids. Per germline, CDR1 DFQATT and CDR2 SNEGSKA (reference sequence). V lost 1 base, J lost 5 bases, and 1 base stayed unmatched.

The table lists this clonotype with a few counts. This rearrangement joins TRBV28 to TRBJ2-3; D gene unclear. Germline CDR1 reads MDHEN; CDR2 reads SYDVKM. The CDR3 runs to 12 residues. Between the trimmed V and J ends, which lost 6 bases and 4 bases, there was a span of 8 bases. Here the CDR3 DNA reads TGTGCCAGCAGGGCGTGGGCAGATACGCAGTATTTT. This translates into CASRAWADTQYF.

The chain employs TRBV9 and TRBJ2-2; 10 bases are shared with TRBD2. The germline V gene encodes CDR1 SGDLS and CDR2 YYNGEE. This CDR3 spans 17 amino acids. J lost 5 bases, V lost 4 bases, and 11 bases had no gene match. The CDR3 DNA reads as TGTGCCAGCAGCCCCCGTCTAGCGGGGGTACAGACCGGGGAGCTGTTTTTT. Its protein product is CASSPRLAGVQTGELFF.

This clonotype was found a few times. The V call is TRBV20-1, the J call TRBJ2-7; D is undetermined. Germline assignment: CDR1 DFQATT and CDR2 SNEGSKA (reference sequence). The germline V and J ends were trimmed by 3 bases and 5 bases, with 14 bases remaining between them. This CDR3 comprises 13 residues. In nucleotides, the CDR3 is TGCAGTGCTAGTGTTTCCAGGAAGCACGAGCAGTACTTC. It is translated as CSASVSRKHEQYF.